This T cell receptor beta chain derives from a study of PD-1 blockade in classical Hodgkin lymphoma. After autologous stem cell transplantation all patients relapsed, and prior brentuximab vedotin exposure differed between cohorts. Best responses fell into complete response, partial response or progressive disease. Of note for this clone: Its antigen is not identified.

General observations from the study: A significant rise in TCR diversity was seen by C4D1 for CD4+ cells but not for CD8+ cells.

The CDR3 length is 13 residues. V lost 1 base and J lost 0, with 2 bases in between. Germline V gene data show CDR1 as LNHNV and CDR2 as YYDKDF (reference sequence). Some clones are missing from TCRdb's copy, which holds only in-frame ones; the method was immunoSEQ multiplex PCR. Among about 13,000 clones listed, about 80% were seen once. The chain has TRBV15 and TRBJ2-3, with unresolved D. This material consisted of peripheral blood mononuclear cells (PBMCs), taken at baseline. The sequence derives from a human donor with classical Hodgkin lymphoma. For the CDR3, the DNA is TGTGCCACCAGCAGAGCGAGCACAGATACGCAGTATTTT. It codes for CATSRASTDTQYF.